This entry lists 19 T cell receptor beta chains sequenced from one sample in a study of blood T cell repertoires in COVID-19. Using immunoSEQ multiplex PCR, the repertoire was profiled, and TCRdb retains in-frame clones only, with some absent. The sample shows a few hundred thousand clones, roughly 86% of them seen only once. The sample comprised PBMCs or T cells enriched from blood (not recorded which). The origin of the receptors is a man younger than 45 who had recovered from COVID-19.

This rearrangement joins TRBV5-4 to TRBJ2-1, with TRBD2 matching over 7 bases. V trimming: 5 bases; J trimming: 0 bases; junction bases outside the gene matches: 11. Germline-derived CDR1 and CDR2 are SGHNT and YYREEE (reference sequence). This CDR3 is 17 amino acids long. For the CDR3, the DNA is TGTGCCAGCAGTACATCTAGCGGTCGAAGCTCCTACAATGAGCAGTTCTTC. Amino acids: CASSTSSGRSSYNEQFF.

The CDR3 DNA follows: TGTGCCAGTAGTATAGGTCCAACCGGGACATGGCGAACTGAAGCTTTCTTT. This encodes CASSIGPTGTWRTEAFF. The chain couples TRBV19 to TRBJ1-1; perhaps TRBD1 as D (6 bases). V shed 1 base and J shed 5 bases, with 20 bases lying between them. The germline gives CDR1 LNHDA, CDR2 SQIVND (reference sequence). The CDR3 is made up of 17 amino acids.

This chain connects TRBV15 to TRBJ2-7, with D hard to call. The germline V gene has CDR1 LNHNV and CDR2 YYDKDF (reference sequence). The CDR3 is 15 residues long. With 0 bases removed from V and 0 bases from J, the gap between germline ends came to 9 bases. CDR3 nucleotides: TGTGCCACCAGCAGAGATCCGCAGGCCTCCTACGAGCAGTACTTC. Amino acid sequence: CATSRDPQASYEQYF.

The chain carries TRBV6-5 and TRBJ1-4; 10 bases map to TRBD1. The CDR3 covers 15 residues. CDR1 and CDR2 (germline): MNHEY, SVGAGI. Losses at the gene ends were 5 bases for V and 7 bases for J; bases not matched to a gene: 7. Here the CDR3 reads CASSLWTGGVEKLFF. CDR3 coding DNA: TGTGCCAGCAGTCTCTGGACAGGGGGGGTTGAAAAACTGTTTTTT.

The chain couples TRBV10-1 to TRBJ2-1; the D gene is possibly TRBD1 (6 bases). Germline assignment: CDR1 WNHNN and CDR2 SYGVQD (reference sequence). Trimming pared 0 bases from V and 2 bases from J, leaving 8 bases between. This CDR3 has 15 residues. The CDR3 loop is CASSESRTAYNEQFF. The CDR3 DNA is TGCGCCAGCAGTGAGTCAAGGACAGCCTACAATGAGCAGTTCTTC.

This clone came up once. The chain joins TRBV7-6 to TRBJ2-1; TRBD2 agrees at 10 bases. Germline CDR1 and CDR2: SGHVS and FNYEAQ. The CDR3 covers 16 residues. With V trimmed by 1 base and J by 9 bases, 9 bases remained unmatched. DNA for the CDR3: TGTGCCAGCAGCTTAGAAAGCGGGGGGGCGAGGGTTGAGCAGTTCTTC. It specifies CASSLESGGARVEQFF.

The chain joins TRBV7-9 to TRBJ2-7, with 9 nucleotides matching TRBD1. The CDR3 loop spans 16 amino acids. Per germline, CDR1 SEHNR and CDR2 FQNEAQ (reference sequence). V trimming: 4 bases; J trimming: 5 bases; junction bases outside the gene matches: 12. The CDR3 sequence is CASSSSRRDRVHEQYF. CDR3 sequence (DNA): TGTGCCAGCAGCTCCTCCCGCAGGGACAGGGTTCACGAGCAGTACTTC.

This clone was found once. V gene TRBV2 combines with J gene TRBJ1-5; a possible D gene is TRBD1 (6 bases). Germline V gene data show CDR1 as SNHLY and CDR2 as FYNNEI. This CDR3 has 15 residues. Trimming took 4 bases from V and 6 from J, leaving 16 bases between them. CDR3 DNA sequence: TGTGCCAGCAGTGCCTCTGGGGGGGGCCTTCAGCCCCAGCATTTT. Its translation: CASSASGGGLQPQHF.

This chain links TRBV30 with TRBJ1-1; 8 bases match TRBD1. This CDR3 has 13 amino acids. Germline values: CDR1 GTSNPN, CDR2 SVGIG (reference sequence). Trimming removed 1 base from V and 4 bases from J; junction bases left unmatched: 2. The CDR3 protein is CAWSAGQGTEAFF. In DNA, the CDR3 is TGTGCCTGGAGTGCAGGACAGGGCACTGAAGCTTTCTTT.

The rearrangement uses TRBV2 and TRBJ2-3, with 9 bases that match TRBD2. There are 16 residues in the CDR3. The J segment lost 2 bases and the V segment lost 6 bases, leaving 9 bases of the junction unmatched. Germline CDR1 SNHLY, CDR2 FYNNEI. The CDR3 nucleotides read TGTGCCAGCAGCGACTGGCTAGCGGGGCTCACAGATACGCAGTATTTT. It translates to CASSDWLAGLTDTQYF.

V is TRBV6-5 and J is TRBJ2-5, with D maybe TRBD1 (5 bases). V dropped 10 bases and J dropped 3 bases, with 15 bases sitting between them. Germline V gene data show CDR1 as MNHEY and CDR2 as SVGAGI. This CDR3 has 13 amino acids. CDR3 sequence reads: CATRFVGEETQYF. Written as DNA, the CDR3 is TGTGCCACTAGGTTCGTAGGGGAAGAGACCCAGTACTTC.

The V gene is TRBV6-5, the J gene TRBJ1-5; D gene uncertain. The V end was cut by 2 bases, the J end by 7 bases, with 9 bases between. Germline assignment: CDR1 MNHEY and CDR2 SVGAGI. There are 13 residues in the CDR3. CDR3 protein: CASSYTGYQPQHF. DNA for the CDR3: TGTGCCAGCAGTTACACGGGGTACCAGCCCCAGCATTTT.

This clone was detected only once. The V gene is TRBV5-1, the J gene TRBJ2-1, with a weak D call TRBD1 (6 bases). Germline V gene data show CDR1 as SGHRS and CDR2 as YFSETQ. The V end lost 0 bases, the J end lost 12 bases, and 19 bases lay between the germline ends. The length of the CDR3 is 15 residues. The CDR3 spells CASSLADFPGQRQFF. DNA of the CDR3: TGCGCCAGCAGCTTGGCCGATTTCCCCGGACAGAGGCAGTTCTTC.

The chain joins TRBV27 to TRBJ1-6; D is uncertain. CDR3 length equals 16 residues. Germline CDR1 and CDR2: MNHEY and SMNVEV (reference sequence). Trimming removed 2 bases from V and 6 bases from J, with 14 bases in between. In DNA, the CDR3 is TGTGCCAGCAGTTTACGCGGGCCCCACTTTAATTCACCCCTCCACTTT. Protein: CASSLRGPHFNSPLHF.

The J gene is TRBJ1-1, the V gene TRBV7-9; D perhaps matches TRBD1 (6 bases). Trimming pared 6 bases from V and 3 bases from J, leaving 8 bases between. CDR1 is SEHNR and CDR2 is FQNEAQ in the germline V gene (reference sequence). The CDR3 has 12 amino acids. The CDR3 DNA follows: TGTGCCAGCAGGCACAGGGACACTGAAGCTTTCTTT. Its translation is CASRHRDTEAFF.

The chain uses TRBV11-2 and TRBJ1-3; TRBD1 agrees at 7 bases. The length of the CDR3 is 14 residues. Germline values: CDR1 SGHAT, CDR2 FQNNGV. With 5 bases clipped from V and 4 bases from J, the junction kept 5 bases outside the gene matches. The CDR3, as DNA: TGTGCCAGCAGCCCCATCAGGGGGGGAAACACCATATATTTT. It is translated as CASSPIRGGNTIYF.

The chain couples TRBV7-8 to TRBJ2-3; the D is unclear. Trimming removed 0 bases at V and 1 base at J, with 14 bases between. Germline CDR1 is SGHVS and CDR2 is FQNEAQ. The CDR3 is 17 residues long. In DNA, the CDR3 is TGTGCCAGCAGCTTAGCGCGAACAGCCCGCGGCACAGATACGCAGTATTTT. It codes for CASSLARTARGTDTQYF.

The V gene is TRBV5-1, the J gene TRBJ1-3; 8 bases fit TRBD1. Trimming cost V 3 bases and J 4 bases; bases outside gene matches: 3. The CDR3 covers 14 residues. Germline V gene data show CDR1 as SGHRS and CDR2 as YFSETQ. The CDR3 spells CASSSGTGGNTIYF. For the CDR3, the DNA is TGCGCCAGCAGCTCCGGGACAGGAGGAAACACCATATATTTT.

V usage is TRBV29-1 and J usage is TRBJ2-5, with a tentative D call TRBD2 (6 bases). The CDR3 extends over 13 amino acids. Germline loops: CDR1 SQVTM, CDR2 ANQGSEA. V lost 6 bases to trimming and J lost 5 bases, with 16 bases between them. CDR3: CSVRDSPTETQYF. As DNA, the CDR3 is TGCAGCGTGCGGGACTCCCCAACGGAGACCCAGTACTTC.